This T cell receptor beta chain stems from a study of T-cell memory formation after mild COVID-19. Study outcomes and limitations: For contracting clones, CD4+ ones sat mainly in CM and EM, CD8+ in EMRA.

TCRdb used MiXCR to reprocess the 5' RACE reads, holding one entry per CDR3 protein. The data hold nearly 110,000 distinct CDR3 sequences, with approximately 13% observed a single time. This clonotype was detected a few times. Its antigen remains unknown. Germline assignment: CDR1 MNHEY and CDR2 SMNVEV (reference sequence). Deletions cut 7 bases from V and 4 bases from J, with 14 bases between. CDR3 length: 14 amino acids. The genes are TRBV27 and TRBJ1-5, with a weak D call TRBD1 (5 bases). The sequencing sample was made of PBMCs or a T cell subset sorted from them (not recorded which). The sequence was collected from an adult woman who had mild COVID-19 (a few samples of this study predate the infection). Cell type and time point are not known. CDR3 loop: CASNSRQSNQPQHF. CDR3 nucleotides: TGTGCCAGCAATTCGCGACAGTCAAATCAGCCCCAGCATTTT.